The 16 T cell receptor beta chains below come from one sample, sequenced in a study of blood T cell repertoires in COVID-19 (dated by TCRdb to about 2020). Library preparation employed the immunoSEQ multiplex PCR assay. TCRdb holds this immuneACCESS table with in-frame rearrangements only. Some clones are missing; in checked studies, unresolved V genes explain under half, and the rest has no known cause. A total of more than 150,000 clones appear in this sample, around 87% of them only once. Jointly, the top ten make up just under 2.5% of the sample. The material sequenced was peripheral blood. These receptors were obtained from a man aged 40-49 years with active or convalescent COVID-19.

The count of this clone is one. The CDR3 DNA sequence: TGTGCCAGCAGCGTAGAACCGTCAGCGGGGGTCGATGAGCAGTTCTTC. This codes for CASSVEPSAGVDEQFF. The chain is built from TRBV9 and TRBJ2-1, with 8 bases identical to TRBD2. The CDR3 length is 16 residues. Germline CDR1 reads SGDLS; CDR2 reads YYNGEE. Trimming took 0 bases from V and 8 from J; bases not matched to a gene: 10.

The chain couples TRBV9 to TRBJ2-2, with 9 bases aligning to TRBD1. In germline, CDR1 is SGDLS, CDR2 YYNGEE. This CDR3 region has 16 residues. With 0 bases clipped from V and 2 bases from J, the junction kept 2 bases outside the gene matches. For the CDR3, the DNA is TGTGCCAGCAGCGTAGTGACAGGGGGAAACACCGGGGAGCTGTTTTTT. Amino acid sequence: CASSVVTGGNTGELFF.

The CDR3, as DNA: TGTGCCATCAGTGAAGGGACAGGGTCAACTAATGAAAAACTGTTTTTT. Its translation is CAISEGTGSTNEKLFF. The chain is built from TRBV10-3 and TRBJ1-4; 9 bases match TRBD1. Trimming removed 3 bases from V and 0 bases from J; junction bases left unmatched: 2. The CDR3 is made up of 16 amino acids. In germline, CDR1 is ENHRY, CDR2 SYGVKD.

This CDR3 is CSVEEPPGGQDTQYF. The CDR3 DNA sequence: TGCAGCGTTGAAGAGCCACCGGGGGGGCAAGATACGCAGTATTTT. The rearrangement joins TRBV29-1 to TRBJ2-3; 8 nucleotides line up with TRBD2. CDR3 size: 15 residues. V was pared by 0 bases and J by 5 bases, with 7 bases of the junction left unmatched. Germline CDR1 SQVTM, CDR2 ANQGSEA.

The genes are TRBV9 and TRBJ1-1; 10 positions agree with TRBD1. V shed 4 bases and J 8 bases; nucleotides not matched to a gene: 11. There are 15 residues in the CDR3. Per germline, CDR1 SGDLS and CDR2 YYNGEE. This CDR3 is CASSKGGTGEHEAFF. The CDR3 region has the DNA TGTGCCAGCAGCAAGGGCGGGACAGGGGAACACGAAGCTTTCTTT.

The V and J genes are TRBV6-1 and TRBJ1-6, with 8 bases aligning to TRBD1. Trimming took 3 bases from V and 4 from J; bases not matched to a gene: 8. CDR3 size: 17 residues. CDR1 is MNHNS and CDR2 is SASEGT in the germline V gene. DNA for the CDR3: TGTGCCAGCAGTGACGCCGACAGGGGCCTTTATAATTCACCCCTCCACTTT. It translates to CASSDADRGLYNSPLHF.

The chain recombines TRBV5-5 with TRBJ1-5; 7 nucleotides align to TRBD1. This CDR3 is built from 15 residues. Trimming at V came to 5 bases and at J to 1 base, leaving 6 bases not matched to a gene. Germline CDR1 reads SGHKS; CDR2 reads YYEKEE (reference sequence). The chain's CDR3 is CASSTQGYSNQPQHF. The DNA of the CDR3 is TGTGCCAGCAGTACACAGGGGTACAGCAATCAGCCCCAGCATTTT.

The CDR3 is CASSRRQSDTQYF. DNA of the CDR3: TGTGCCAGCAGCCGCAGACAGTCAGATACGCAGTATTTT. V gene TRBV3-1 (or the pseudogene TRBV3-2) combines with J gene TRBJ2-3; the D gene is possibly TRBD1 (5 bases). V was trimmed by 4 bases and J by 4 bases, leaving 9 bases between them. This CDR3 spans 13 amino acids. Germline CDR1 and CDR2: LGHDT and YNNKEL (reference sequence).

This chain connects TRBV15 to TRBJ1-6; a weak D match, TRBD1 (6 bases). The CDR3 totals 18 residues. The V gene's germline CDR1 is LNHNV and CDR2 YYDKDF (reference sequence). Trimming took off 0 bases at V and 0 bases at J, with 12 bases between the two ends. The CDR3 sequence is CATSRDRTANSYNSPLHF. The CDR3 coding sequence is TGTGCCACCAGCAGAGACCGGACAGCGAACTCCTATAATTCACCCCTCCACTTT.

The V gene is TRBV9, the J gene TRBJ1-6; D is perhaps TRBD1 (5 bases). The CDR3 extends over 14 amino acids. V lost 2 bases and J lost 5, with 8 bases in between. Germline assignment: CDR1 SGDLS and CDR2 YYNGEE. For the CDR3, the DNA is TGTGCCAGCAGCGTTCAGGGAAATAATTCACCCCTCCACTTT. It translates to CASSVQGNNSPLHF.

The J gene is TRBJ2-2, the V gene TRBV4-2, with a possible D match to TRBD1 (5 bases). Trimming pared 4 bases from V and 3 bases from J, leaving 15 bases between. This CDR3 comprises 16 residues. CDR1 is LGHNA and CDR2 is YNFKEQ in the germline V gene. For the CDR3, the DNA is TGTGCCAGCAGCCCGTCTCAGGGCATAGACACCGGGGAGCTGTTTTTT. Translating it yields CASSPSQGIDTGELFF.

This chain links TRBV10-2 with TRBJ1-2; no clear D gene. This CDR3 has 15 residues. The V and J ends lost 0 bases and 4 bases respectively, with 12 bases between them. Germline-derived CDR1 and CDR2 are WSHSY and SAAADI. The CDR3 region has the DNA TGCGCCAGCAGTGAGTCAAGTACAGCACCCTATGGCTACACCTTC. Protein product: CASSESSTAPYGYTF.

The CDR3 region is CASSYGGGVLFF. Here the CDR3 DNA reads TGTGCCAGCAGTTACGGTGGTGGAGTGCTGTTTTTT. This chain joins TRBV6-5 and TRBJ1-4; D unresolved. The CDR3 has 12 residues. Trimming cost V 2 bases and J 14 bases, with 12 bases left between them. Germline V gene sequence: CDR1 MNHEY, CDR2 SVGAGI.

This clone was detected a few times. V usage is TRBV28 and J usage is TRBJ2-7; possible D gene TRBD1, 6 bases. The germline gives CDR1 MDHEN, CDR2 SYDVKM. The CDR3 has 15 amino acids. Trimming left V 3 bases short and J 2 bases short, with 14 bases between. The CDR3 protein is CASSFQGLGTYEQYF. CDR3 nucleotides: TGTGCCAGCAGTTTCCAGGGGCTGGGGACCTACGAGCAGTACTTC.

V and J are TRBV5-1 and TRBJ1-6; 7 bases fit TRBD1. CDR1 and CDR2 from the germline V gene are SGHRS and YFSETQ. This CDR3 is built from 14 residues. The V gene end was trimmed by 3 bases and the J gene end by 6 bases; junction bases not matched to a gene: 3. CDR3 nucleotide sequence: TGCGCCAGCAGCTGGGGACAGTCTAATTCACCCCTCCACTTT. Amino acid sequence: CASSWGQSNSPLHF.

This chain links TRBV27 with TRBJ2-2; D may be TRBD1 (5 bases). Germline V gives CDR1 MNHEY, CDR2 SMNVEV (reference sequence). The CDR3 runs 15 residues. V lost 5 bases and J 3 bases, leaving 13 bases between the germline ends. In DNA, the CDR3 is TGTGCCAGCAGTCGAACAGGTGGTTACACCGGGGAGCTGTTTTTT. Translating it yields CASSRTGGYTGELFF.